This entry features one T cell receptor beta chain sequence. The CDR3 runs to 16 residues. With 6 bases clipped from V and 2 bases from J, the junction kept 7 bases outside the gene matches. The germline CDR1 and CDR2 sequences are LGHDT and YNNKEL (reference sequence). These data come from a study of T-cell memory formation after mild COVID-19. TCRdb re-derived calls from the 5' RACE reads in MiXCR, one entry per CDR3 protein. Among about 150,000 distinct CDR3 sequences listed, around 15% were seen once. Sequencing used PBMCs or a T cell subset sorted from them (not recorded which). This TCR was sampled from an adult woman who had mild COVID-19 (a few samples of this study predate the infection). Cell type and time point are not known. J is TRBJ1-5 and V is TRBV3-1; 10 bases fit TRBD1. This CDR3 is CASRQSGTGGNQPQHF. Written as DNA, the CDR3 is TGTGCCAGCAGACAATCCGGGACAGGGGGCAATCAGCCCCAGCATTTT.